The 9 T cell receptor beta chains in this list originate from one sample, sequenced in a study of blood T cell repertoires in COVID-19. Repertoires were generated with immunoSEQ multiplex PCR, while TCRdb's copy carries only in-frame clones and drops some. The sample lists about 230,000 clones; more than 75% were seen once. Specimen: peripheral blood. These receptors all stem from a man in his fifties or sixties with COVID-19, enrolled during active disease.

The V gene is TRBV19, the J gene TRBJ2-1, with D possibly matching TRBD1 (6 bases). There are 15 residues in the CDR3. Germline CDR1 LNHDA, CDR2 SQIVND (reference sequence). Trimming shortened V by 2 bases and J by 1 base, and 9 bases separated the two germline ends. CDR3 in DNA: TGTGCCAGTAGTATATCAGGGGAGTCCTACAATGAGCAGTTCTTC. Its protein is CASSISGESYNEQFF.

The chain is built from TRBV7-9 and TRBJ1-3, with a tentative D call TRBD1 (6 bases). The germline CDR1 and CDR2 sequences are SEHNR and FQNEAQ (reference sequence). CDR3 length: 15 residues. The ends were cut back, 4 bases at V and 0 bases at J, with 10 bases in the middle. The CDR3 loop reads CASSYRDISGNTIYF. CDR3 bases: TGTGCCAGCAGCTATCGGGACATCTCTGGAAACACCATATATTTT.

This sequence joins TRBV19 and TRBJ2-7, with D possibly matching TRBD1 (6 bases). Deletions cut 3 bases from V and 2 bases from J, with 11 bases between. The germline CDR1 and CDR2 sequences are LNHDA and SQIVND (reference sequence). The CDR3 loop spans 14 amino acids. CDR3 bases: TGTGCCAGTAGTATCCCCGGGACAACCTACGAGCAGTACTTC. Its translation is CASSIPGTTYEQYF.

The chain has TRBV7-2 and TRBJ2-1, with D possibly being TRBD2 (7 bases). This CDR3 spans 16 amino acids. The germline V and J ends were trimmed by 1 base and 7 bases, with 17 bases remaining between them. Germline CDR1 reads SGHTA; CDR2 reads FQGNSA. The CDR3 spells CASSLDLKGGQNEQFF. The CDR3 nucleotides read TGTGCCAGCAGCTTAGATCTTAAGGGGGGGCAAAATGAGCAGTTCTTC.

The chain joins TRBV4-1 to TRBJ1-3; the D gene is possibly TRBD1 (5 bases). CDR3 length equals 17 residues. In germline, CDR1 is MGHRA, CDR2 YSYEKL. Trimming cost V 1 base and J 5 bases, with 18 bases left between them. The CDR3 spells CASSQAVLGQRRNTIYF. DNA for the CDR3: TGCGCCAGCAGCCAAGCGGTGCTTGGACAACGAAGAAACACCATATATTTT.

The gene calls are TRBV3-1 (or the pseudogene TRBV3-2) and TRBJ2-7, with D perhaps TRBD2 (6 bases). The CDR3 loop spans 17 amino acids. Per germline, CDR1 LGHDT and CDR2 YNNKEL (reference sequence). Trimming removed 0 bases at V and 3 bases at J, with 18 bases between. The CDR3 nucleotides read TGTGCCAGCAGCCAAGATTCGGCGGTCCGGGGGTACTACGAGCAGTACTTC. Protein sequence: CASSQDSAVRGYYEQYF.

This chain uses TRBV11-1 with TRBJ2-7; possible D gene TRBD1, 6 bases. The CDR3 has 15 residues. Deletions cut 5 bases from V and 7 bases from J, with 21 bases between. Germline V gene data show CDR1 as SGHAT and CDR2 as FQDESV (reference sequence). The CDR3 reads CASSVPGTPLGEQYF. The CDR3 DNA is TGTGCCAGCAGCGTACCCGGGACACCGCTCGGAGAGCAGTACTTC.

The V gene is TRBV19, the J gene TRBJ1-1, with a possible D match to TRBD1 (5 bases). The CDR3 totals 16 residues. CDR1 is LNHDA, CDR2 SQIVND, per germline (reference sequence). V was trimmed by 3 bases and J by 0 bases, leaving 14 bases between them. CDR3 DNA sequence: TGTGCCAGTAGTATTGGAGGGGAGTTCATGAACACTGAAGCTTTCTTT. The encoded protein is CASSIGGEFMNTEAFF.

This clone occurred a few times. The V call is TRBV7-9, the J call TRBJ2-1; TRBD2 matches 14 bases. Unmatched junction bases numbered 10, after V lost 5 bases and J lost 7 bases. Germline loops: CDR1 SEHNR, CDR2 FQNEAQ (reference sequence). The CDR3 spans 17 residues. DNA for the CDR3: TGTGCCAGCAGCCCCCGACTAGCGGGAGGGCCATTAAATGAGCAGTTCTTC. It specifies CASSPRLAGGPLNEQFF.